This entry lists 17 T cell receptor beta chains sequenced from one sample in a study of post-analysis software for immune sequencing data. General study results and limits: Several TRBV segments (TRBV5-6, TRBV5-1 and TRBV20-1 among them) occurred more frequently in patients than in controls.

Unique molecular identifiers tagged the TCR beta cDNA libraries. TCRdb re-called the PCR reads with MiXCR, one entry per CDR3 protein. Found here are around 710,000 distinct CDR3 sequences, more than 45% of them singletons; the top ten hold 4.9%. These receptors' targets are unknown. The material sequenced was blood. The source is a girl aged 10 to 17 with multiple sclerosis.

This chain links TRBV7-2 with TRBJ2-3; D gene ambiguous. V was clipped by 3 bases and J by 3 bases, with 13 bases between them. The germline gives CDR1 SGHTA, CDR2 FQGNSA. This CDR3 has 15 residues. DNA for the CDR3: TGTGCCAGCAGCTTCCCAAGGCAAAAAACAGATACGCAGTATTTT. Translated: CASSFPRQKTDTQYF.

V gene TRBV19 combines with J gene TRBJ1-6; 9 bases are a match to TRBD1. The CDR3 spans 14 residues. Germline values: CDR1 LNHDA, CDR2 SQIVND (reference sequence). Unmatched junction bases numbered 6, after V lost 6 bases and J lost 9 bases. CDR3 in amino acids: CASRPSDRGSPLHF. CDR3 in DNA: TGTGCCAGTAGGCCATCGGACAGGGGTTCACCCCTCCACTTT. The complete variable domain, with remaining parts taken from reference TRBV19 and TRBJ1-6, reads DGGITQSPKYLFRKEGQNVTLSCEQNLNHDAMYWYRQDPGQGLRLIYYSQIVNDFQKGDIAEGYSVSREKKESFPLTVTSAQKNPTAFYLCASRPSDRGSPLHFGNGTRLTVT.

In this sample, this clonotype turned up a few times. The CDR3 nucleotides read TGTGCCAGCAGTGAATTTGGTGGGGCTGGCTACACCTTC. Amino acid sequence: CASSEFGGAGYTF. J is TRBJ1-2 and V is TRBV6-1; the D gene is possibly TRBD1 (5 bases). V lost 2 bases, J lost 7 bases, and 11 bases lay in between. This CDR3 has 13 residues. Germline loops: CDR1 MNHNS, CDR2 SASEGT.

CDR3 coding DNA: TGTGCCAGCACTAGCGGAGCTAATGAGCAGTTCTTC. Residues: CASTSGANEQFF. The chain has TRBV4-2 and TRBJ2-1; 7 positions match TRBD2. The CDR3 has 12 amino acids. V was pared by 7 bases and J by 7 bases, with 4 bases of the junction left unmatched. Germline CDR1 is LGHNA and CDR2 is YNFKEQ.

The gene calls are TRBV2 and TRBJ2-7; D is unclear. Germline V gene sequence: CDR1 SNHLY, CDR2 FYNNEI. The V and J ends lost 6 bases and 1 base respectively, with 10 bases between them. The CDR3 spans 13 residues. CDR3 sequence: CASRLEVSYEQYF. The CDR3 DNA is TGTGCCAGCAGGCTTGAGGTGTCCTACGAGCAGTACTTC.

This chain joins TRBV13 and TRBJ2-5; no firm D call. From germline, CDR1 is PRHDT and CDR2 FYEKMQ (reference sequence). The CDR3 runs to 16 residues. Trimming removed 0 bases at V and 4 bases at J, with 15 bases between. The CDR3 DNA reads as TGTGCCAGCAGCTTAGGGATGCAGGCACAGAGAGAGACCCAGTACTTC. Translating it yields CASSLGMQAQRETQYF.

This CDR3 reads CASSQSGSGTDTQYF. Here the CDR3 DNA reads TGTGCCAGCAGCCAGAGCGGGAGCGGCACAGATACGCAGTATTTT. The chain carries TRBV28 and TRBJ2-3; TRBD2 agrees at 8 bases. Germline CDR1 is MDHEN and CDR2 is SYDVKM. The length of the CDR3 is 15 residues. J lost 1 base, V lost 6 bases, and 6 bases had no gene match.

This clonotype was counted a few times. The J gene is TRBJ2-3, the V gene TRBV6-5, with 8 bases lining up with TRBD2. V trimming: 6 bases; J trimming: 5 bases; junction bases outside the gene matches: 7. Germline assignment: CDR1 MNHEY and CDR2 SVGAGI. The CDR3 is made up of 14 amino acids. This CDR3 is CASSPAGAGDTQYF. DNA for the CDR3: TGTGCCAGCAGCCCAGCGGGAGCTGGAGATACGCAGTATTTT.

This clonotype has just one count. V and J are TRBV2 and TRBJ2-1; the D call may be TRBD1 or TRBD2 (6 bases each). Looked up from germline, CDR1 is SNHLY and CDR2 is FYNNEI. The CDR3 is made up of 12 amino acids. V was shortened by 6 bases and J by 10 bases, with 13 bases between the two germline ends. Here the CDR3 reads CASRMGGTEQFF. The CDR3 DNA is TGTGCCAGCAGGATGGGCGGGACAGAGCAGTTCTTC.

In nucleotides, the CDR3 is TGTGCCAGCAGCCTCCGGGGGACCTACAATGAGCAGTTCTTC. Residues: CASSLRGTYNEQFF. V usage is TRBV7-2 and J usage is TRBJ2-1, with TRBD2 as a possible D gene (6 bases). Trimming left V 5 bases short and J 2 bases short, with 10 bases between. The CDR3 consists of 14 residues. The germline V gene encodes CDR1 SGHTA and CDR2 FQGNSA.

CDR3: CASSLSGLAGSYEQYF. CDR3 bases: TGTGCCAGCAGTTTATCGGGACTAGCGGGCTCCTACGAGCAGTACTTC. V and J are TRBV28 and TRBJ2-7; 12 nucleotides agree with TRBD2. The V and J ends lost 1 base and 0 bases, in that order; junction bases with no gene match: 1. The CDR3 length is 16 residues. Germline V gene sequence: CDR1 MDHEN, CDR2 SYDVKM.

Comment on this clonotype: A clone one base away is much larger, so this may be a read error. The chain joins TRBV7-9 to TRBJ2-7; 7 bases are shared with TRBD2. This CDR3 region has 15 residues. Losses at the gene ends were 1 base for V and 7 bases for J; bases not matched to a gene: 10. Per germline, CDR1 SEHNR and CDR2 FQNEAQ (reference sequence). Here the CDR3 reads CASSLDLAANNEQYF. For the CDR3, the DNA is TGTGCCAGCAGCTTAGATCTAGCGGCTAACAATGAGCAGTACTTC.

The chain recombines TRBV10-3 with TRBJ2-1, with D perhaps TRBD1 (7 bases). The germline CDR1 and CDR2 sequences are ENHRY and SYGVKD. CDR3 size: 14 residues. Trimming left V 6 bases short and J 0 bases short, with 9 bases between. CDR3 DNA: TGTGCCATCAGGCGGGACAGCTCCTACAATGAGCAGTTCTTC. Translated, it gives CAIRRDSSYNEQFF.

CDR3 sequence (DNA): TGTGCCAGCAGCTTTTATGGGGCATCACAATACAATGAGCAGTTCTTC. This codes for CASSFYGASQYNEQFF. The V gene is TRBV7-9, the J gene TRBJ2-1; possible D gene TRBD1, 5 bases. This CDR3 has 16 amino acids. CDR1 is SEHNR and CDR2 is FQNEAQ in the germline V gene (reference sequence). Trimming shortened V by 3 bases and J by 4 bases, and 16 bases separated the two germline ends.

This clonotype occurred a few times. J is TRBJ2-1 and V is TRBV7-3, with 16 bases fitting TRBD2. The trim removed 2 bases at V and 1 base at J, leaving 8 bases unmatched. The CDR3 consists of 20 residues. Germline CDR1 SGHTA, CDR2 FQGTGA. CDR3 protein: CASSLLGTSGRATSYNEQFF. In nucleotides, the CDR3 is TGTGCCAGCAGCTTACTGGGGACTAGCGGGAGGGCCACTTCCTACAATGAGCAGTTCTTC.

The chain couples TRBV6-1 to TRBJ1-5, with TRBD1 matching over 9 bases. The J segment lost 0 bases and the V segment lost 6 bases, leaving 3 bases of the junction unmatched. The length of the CDR3 is 15 residues. Germline V gives CDR1 MNHNS, CDR2 SASEGT. The CDR3 bases are TGTGCCAGCAGGAACAGGGGGCGTAGCAATCAGCCCCAGCATTTT. Its protein is CASRNRGRSNQPQHF.

This chain links TRBV28 with TRBJ2-1; D gene uncertain. V was cut by 1 base and J by 8 bases, with 9 bases left in between. CDR1 MDHEN and CDR2 SYDVKM come from the germline V gene. There are 13 residues in the CDR3. The chain's CDR3 is CASSLYFRDEQFF. DNA for the CDR3: TGTGCCAGCAGTTTATACTTTCGGGATGAGCAGTTCTTC.